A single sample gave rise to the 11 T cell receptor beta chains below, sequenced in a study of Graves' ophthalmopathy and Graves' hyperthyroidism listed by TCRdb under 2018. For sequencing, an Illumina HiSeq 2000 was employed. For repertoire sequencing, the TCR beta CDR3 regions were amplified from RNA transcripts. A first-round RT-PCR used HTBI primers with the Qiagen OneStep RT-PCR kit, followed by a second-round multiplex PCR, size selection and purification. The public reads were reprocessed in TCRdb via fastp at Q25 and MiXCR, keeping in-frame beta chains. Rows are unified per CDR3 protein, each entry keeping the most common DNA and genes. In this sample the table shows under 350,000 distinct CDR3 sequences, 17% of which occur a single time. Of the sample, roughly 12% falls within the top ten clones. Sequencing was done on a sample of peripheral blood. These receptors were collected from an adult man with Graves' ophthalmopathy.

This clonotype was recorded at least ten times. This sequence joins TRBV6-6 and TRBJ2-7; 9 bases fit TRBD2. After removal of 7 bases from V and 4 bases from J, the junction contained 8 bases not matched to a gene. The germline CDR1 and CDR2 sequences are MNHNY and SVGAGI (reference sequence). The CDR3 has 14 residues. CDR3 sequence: CASTAVAGVYEQYF. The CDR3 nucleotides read TGTGCCAGCACCGCGGTAGCGGGAGTGTACGAGCAGTACTTC.

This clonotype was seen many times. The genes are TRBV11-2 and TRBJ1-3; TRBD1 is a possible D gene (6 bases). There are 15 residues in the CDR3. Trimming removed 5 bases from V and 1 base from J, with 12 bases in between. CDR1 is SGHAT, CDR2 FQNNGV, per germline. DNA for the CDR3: TGTGCCAGCAGCCCGGGGGGCGAATCTGGAAACACCATATATTTT. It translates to CASSPGGESGNTIYF.

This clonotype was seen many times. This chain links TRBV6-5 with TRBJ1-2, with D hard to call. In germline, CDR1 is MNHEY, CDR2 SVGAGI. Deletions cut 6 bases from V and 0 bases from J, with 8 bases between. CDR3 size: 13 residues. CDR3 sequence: CASRRKTNYGYTF. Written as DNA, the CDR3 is TGTGCCAGCAGAAGAAAAACTAACTATGGCTACACCTTC.

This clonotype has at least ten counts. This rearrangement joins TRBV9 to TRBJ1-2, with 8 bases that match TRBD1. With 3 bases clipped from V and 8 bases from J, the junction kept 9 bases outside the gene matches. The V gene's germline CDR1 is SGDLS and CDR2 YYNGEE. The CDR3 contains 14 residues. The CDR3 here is CASSGPTGEEGYTF. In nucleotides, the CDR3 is TGTGCCAGCAGCGGACCGACAGGGGAAGAGGGCTACACCTTC.

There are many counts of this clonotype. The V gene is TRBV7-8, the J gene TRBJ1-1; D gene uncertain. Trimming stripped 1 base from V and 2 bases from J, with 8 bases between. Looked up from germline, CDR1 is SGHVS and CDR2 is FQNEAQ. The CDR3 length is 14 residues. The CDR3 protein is CASSLERGNTEAFF. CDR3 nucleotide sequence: TGTGCCAGCAGCTTAGAAAGAGGAAACACTGAAGCTTTCTTT.

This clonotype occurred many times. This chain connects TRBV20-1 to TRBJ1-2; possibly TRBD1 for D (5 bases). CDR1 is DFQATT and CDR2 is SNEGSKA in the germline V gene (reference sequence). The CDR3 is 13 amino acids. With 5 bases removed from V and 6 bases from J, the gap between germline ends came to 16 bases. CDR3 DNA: TGCAGTGCTGCCGGGCAGGGATATCATGGCTACACCTTC. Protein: CSAAGQGYHGYTF.

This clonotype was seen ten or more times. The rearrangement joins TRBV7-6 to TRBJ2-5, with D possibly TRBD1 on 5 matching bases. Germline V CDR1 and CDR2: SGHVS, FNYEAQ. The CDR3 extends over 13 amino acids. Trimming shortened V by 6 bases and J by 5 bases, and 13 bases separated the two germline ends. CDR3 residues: CASRSKPGETQYF. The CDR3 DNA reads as TGTGCCAGCAGGAGCAAACCAGGGGAGACCCAGTACTTC.

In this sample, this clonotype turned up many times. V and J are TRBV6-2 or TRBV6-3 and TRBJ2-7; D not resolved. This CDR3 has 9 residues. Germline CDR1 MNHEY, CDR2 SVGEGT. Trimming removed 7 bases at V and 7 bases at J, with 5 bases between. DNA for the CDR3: TGTGCCAGCATGGAGGAGCAGTACTTC. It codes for CASMEEQYF.

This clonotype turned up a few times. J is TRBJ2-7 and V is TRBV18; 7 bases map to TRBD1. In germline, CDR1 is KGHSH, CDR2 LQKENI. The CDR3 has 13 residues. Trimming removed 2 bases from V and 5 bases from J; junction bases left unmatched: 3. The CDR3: CASSPDRENEQYF. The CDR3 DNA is TGTGCCAGCTCACCAGACAGGGAAAACGAGCAGTACTTC.

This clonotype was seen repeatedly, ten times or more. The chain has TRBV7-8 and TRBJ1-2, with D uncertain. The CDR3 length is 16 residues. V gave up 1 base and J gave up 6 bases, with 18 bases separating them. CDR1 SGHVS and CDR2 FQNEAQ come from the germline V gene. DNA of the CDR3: TGTGCCAGCAGCTTAGATTTCGCAGGCGTGGGAAATGGCTACACCTTC. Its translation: CASSLDFAGVGNGYTF.

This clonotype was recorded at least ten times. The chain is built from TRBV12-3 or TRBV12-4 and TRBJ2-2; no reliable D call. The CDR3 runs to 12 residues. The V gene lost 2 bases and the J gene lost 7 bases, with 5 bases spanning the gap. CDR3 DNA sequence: TGTGCCAGCAGTTTATGGGGCGGGGAGCTGTTTTTT. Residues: CASSLWGGELFF.